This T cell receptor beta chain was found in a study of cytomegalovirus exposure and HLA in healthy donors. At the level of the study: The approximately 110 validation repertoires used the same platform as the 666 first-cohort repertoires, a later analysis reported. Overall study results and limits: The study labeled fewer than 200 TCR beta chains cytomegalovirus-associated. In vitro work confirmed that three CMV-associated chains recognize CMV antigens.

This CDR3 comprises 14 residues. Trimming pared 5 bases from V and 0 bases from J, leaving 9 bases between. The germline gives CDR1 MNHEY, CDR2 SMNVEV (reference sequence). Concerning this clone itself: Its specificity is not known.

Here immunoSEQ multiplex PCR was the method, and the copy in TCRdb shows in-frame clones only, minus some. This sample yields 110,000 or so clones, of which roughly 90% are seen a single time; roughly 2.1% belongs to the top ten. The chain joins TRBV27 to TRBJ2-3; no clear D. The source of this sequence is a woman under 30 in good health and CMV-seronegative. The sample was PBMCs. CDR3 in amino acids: CASSPPQSTDTQYF. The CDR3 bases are TGTGCCAGCAGTCCCCCCCAGAGCACAGATACGCAGTATTTT.